The rows below give T cell receptor beta chains drawn from one sample of a study of blood T cell repertoires in COVID-19. TCRdb's table, derived via immunoSEQ multiplex PCR, lists solely in-frame clones and lacks some. The data contain roughly 400,000 clones, 85% to 90% of them singletons. Sequenced sample: PBMCs or T cells enriched from blood (not recorded which). The receptor set was obtained from a man aged 25 to 45 who had recovered from COVID-19. CDR3s include the opening cysteine and the closing phenylalanine or tryptophan. Fields, in order: V gene, D gene, CDR3 protein. A D gene is named only where the DNA matches it firmly.

>TRBV7-9|-
CASSPLNRQETQYF
>TRBV3-1/TRBV3-2|TRBD1
CASSQAGQEINTEAFF
>TRBV19|-
CASSIGVSEKLFF
>TRBV5-6|-
CASSFGKGNTEAFF
>TRBV28|TRBD2
CASSPQAGGVDTQYF
>TRBV7-9|TRBD1
CATKQGGGNTIYF
>TRBV24-1|-
CATSDLYGYTF
>TRBV4-1|TRBD1
CASRLAGTGFEKLFF
>TRBV21-1|-
CASSGGISNQPQHF
>TRBV7-3|-
CASSFFPGETQYF
>TRBV29-1|-
CSVEDETANYGYTF
>TRBV30|-
CAWGPRQDNSPLHF
>TRBV6-1|TRBD1
CASSETGQFPYEQYF
>TRBV7-8|TRBD2
CASSRRTSGPSYEQYF
>TRBV12-3/TRBV12-4|-
CASSGRGGEQYF
>TRBV7-9|-
CASSYLRFPTTSTDTQYF